These 9 T cell receptor beta chains were all obtained from the same sample, sequenced in a study of T cell repertoires in cytomegalovirus infection (dated by TCRdb to the late 2010s). Their cognate antigens are unknown. The treatment or condition tag for this specimen amounts to: in vitro stimulation with specific CMV peptide epitopes to enrich CMV-specific T cells. Data came from an Illumina HiSeq 1500. In TCRdb, the public reads were trimmed at Q25 with fastp and aligned with MiXCR, with productive beta chains retained. Rows matching on CDR3 protein sequence are summarized as one entry with the most common DNA and genes. The sample data list a few hundred thousand distinct CDR3 sequences, and 30% to 40% of these were observed just once. The ten most abundant clones make up about a sixth of the sample. The sample consisted of cultured PBMCs, taken from culture after CMV antigen stimulation. These receptors came from a human donor in good health (CMV status not recorded). Some clones in this sample may be carry-over from other donors' samples.

The sample holds one count of this clonotype. The rearrangement uses TRBV12-3 or TRBV12-4 and TRBJ1-5; unclear D gene. The CDR3 spans 12 residues. V shed 5 bases and J shed 9 bases, with 11 bases lying between them. CDR3 sequence reads: CASSLPGGPQHF. The CDR3, as DNA: TGTGCCAGCAGTCTCCCCGGAGGGCCCCAGCATTTT.

J is TRBJ1-2 and V is TRBV6-5; no clear D gene. The CDR3 loop spans 16 amino acids. CDR1 is MNHEY, CDR2 SVGAGI, per germline. Trimming removed 0 bases from V and 6 bases from J, with 17 bases in between. CDR3 residues: CASSYSWVAPLDGYTF. DNA for the CDR3: TGTGCCAGCAGTTACTCTTGGGTGGCCCCCTTAGATGGCTACACCTTC.

A remark on this clonotype: Germline is not matched at one junction end, which may reflect a read error. The V call is TRBV15, the J call TRBJ1-2; D uncertain. Germline V gene lookup returns CDR1 LNHNV and CDR2 YYDKDF (reference sequence). CDR3 length: 13 amino acids. The chain's CDR3 is CATGRDVTGGYTF. The CDR3 DNA is TGTGCCACCGGCAGAGATGTGACGGGAGGCTACACCTTC.

This clonotype appeared a few times. The V and J genes are TRBV25-1 and TRBJ2-1; 13 bases are a match to TRBD2. Germline CDR1 reads MGHDK; CDR2 reads SYGVNS. This CDR3 is 18 amino acids long. V lost 0 bases and J lost 7; bases outside the gene matches: 9. CDR3: CASSEYSGLAGAGNEQFF. The CDR3 nucleotides are TGTGCCAGCAGTGAATACTCCGGACTAGCGGGGGCTGGGAATGAGCAGTTCTTC.

The CDR3 nucleotides read TGTGCCAGCACCCTAGGGAGTCTAGCGGGAGGAGGGCCCTTGGGCACAGATACGCAGTATTTT. This encodes CASTLGSLAGGGPLGTDTQYF. The chain couples TRBV7-6 to TRBJ2-3; 11 nucleotides match TRBD2. This CDR3 is built from 21 residues. Germline V CDR1 and CDR2: SGHVS, FNYEAQ. J lost 1 base, V lost 7 bases, and 22 bases had no gene match.

V usage is TRBV5-1 and J usage is TRBJ2-5; 7 nucleotides align to TRBD2. The CDR3 has 16 residues. After removal of 4 bases from V and 1 base from J, the junction contained 10 bases not matched to a gene. Germline V gene sequence: CDR1 SGHRS, CDR2 YFSETQ. The CDR3 coding sequence is TGCGCCAGCAGCCTCGGGTCTAGCGGAACCCAAGAGACCCAGTACTTC. Encoded protein: CASSLGSSGTQETQYF.

The DNA of the CDR3 is TGTGCCAGCAGCCCGACTAGCGACAACTACAATGAGCAGTTCTTC. Its protein is CASSPTSDNYNEQFF. The V gene is TRBV7-2, the J gene TRBJ2-1; 8 bases match TRBD2. CDR3 length equals 15 residues. V gave up 5 bases and J gave up 3 bases; unmatched junction bases: 6. Germline assignment: CDR1 SGHTA and CDR2 FQGNSA.

V and J are TRBV7-2 and TRBJ2-3; D remains ambiguous. There are 14 residues in the CDR3. The V gene lost 6 bases and the J gene lost 0 bases, with 10 bases spanning the gap. Germline-derived CDR1 and CDR2 are SGHTA and FQGNSA. The CDR3 DNA reads as TGTGCCAGCAGTCCCTCGAGTAGCACAGATACGCAGTATTTT. Translation gives CASSPSSSTDTQYF. Based on the CDR3 plus reference TRBV7-2 and TRBJ2-3, the full variable domain is GAGVSQSPSNKVTEKGKDVELRCDPISGHTALYWYRQSLGQGLEFLIYFQGNSAPDKSGLPSDRFSAERTGGSVSTLTIQRTQQEDSAVYLCASSPSSSTDTQYFGPGTRLTVL.

This clonotype was observed a few times. V and J are TRBV10-3 and TRBJ2-2; 11 nucleotides align to TRBD1. Germline values: CDR1 ENHRY, CDR2 SYGVKD. CDR3 size: 15 residues. V lost 6 bases to trimming and J lost 4 bases; unmatched junction nucleotides: 4. The CDR3 nucleotides read TGTGCCATCAGACCGGACAGGGGGCGCACCGGGGAGCTGTTTTTT. It encodes CAIRPDRGRTGELFF.